This is a list of T cell receptor beta chains from one sample in a study of naive and memory T cell subsets. MiXCR, applied by TCRdb to the UMI-ligation and nested PCR reads, yields one record per CDR3 protein. The sample holds 120,000 to 150,000 distinct CDR3 sequences, approximately 15% seen once. Sequencing used naive CD4+ T cells from blood. The receptors derive from a human donor in good health. Both conserved end residues are part of each CDR3. D genes are given only for firm matches. Expanded clones get a size class; other rows say once, few or many, or leave the size out.

v_gene	j_gene	abundance	d_gene	CDR3aa	CDR3nt
TRBV2	TRBJ2-7	.	.	CASSAARYEQYF	TGTGCCAGCAGCGCCGCCCGGTACGAGCAGTACTTC
TRBV6-2/TRBV6-3	TRBJ1-5	few	.	CASSYSILENSYQPQHF	TGTGCCAGCAGTTACTCGATCTTAGAGAATAGCTATCAGCCCCAGCATTTT
TRBV12-3/TRBV12-4	TRBJ2-7	.	TRBD1	CASRPGTGNVGFYEQYF	TGTGCCAGCAGGCCCGGGACAGGGAATGTCGGGTTCTACGAGCAGTACTTC
TRBV5-4	TRBJ2-3	.	TRBD2	CASSLNIAGVGTDTQYF	TGTGCCAGCAGCTTGAATATAGCGGGAGTGGGGACAGATACGCAGTATTTT
TRBV2	TRBJ2-5	few	TRBD2	CASSQGLAGGSETQYF	TGTGCCAGCAGTCAAGGACTAGCGGGAGGGAGCGAGACCCAGTACTTC
TRBV10-3	TRBJ1-1	few	.	CAIRKNKKRNTEAFF	TGTGCCATCAGAAAAAATAAAAAGAGGAACACTGAAGCTTTCTTT
TRBV7-3	TRBJ2-2	few	.	CASSLAPGGASGELFF	TGTGCCAGCAGCTTAGCCCCCGGCGGGGCAAGCGGGGAGCTGTTTTTT
TRBV3-1	TRBJ2-3	.	TRBD2	CASSLLAGARPDTQYF	TGTGCCAGCAGCCTCCTAGCGGGAGCTCGTCCAGATACGCAGTATTTT
TRBV20-1	TRBJ2-1	.	.	CSARDLSLALYNEQFF	TGCAGTGCTAGAGATTTGTCGCTAGCGCTTTACAATGAGCAGTTCTTC
TRBV5-1	TRBJ1-1	few	TRBD1	CASSLETGGGYTEAFF	TGCGCCAGCAGCCTAGAGACAGGGGGCGGATACACTGAAGCTTTCTTT
TRBV20-1	TRBJ1-1	few	.	CSAVAANTEAFF	TGCAGTGCTGTGGCCGCCAACACTGAAGCTTTCTTT
TRBV7-9	TRBJ2-1	.	TRBD2	CATLPGAGREGSNEQFF	TGTGCCACCCTCCCTGGAGCGGGGCGGGAGGGATCCAATGAGCAGTTCTTC
TRBV3-1	TRBJ2-7	once	.	CASSQEARQYF	TGTGCCAGCAGCCAAGAGGCCCGGCAGTACTTC
TRBV27	TRBJ2-1	.	TRBD2	CASSTLAGADSNEQFF	TGTGCCAGCAGTACCTTAGCGGGAGCCGACTCCAATGAGCAGTTCTTC
TRBV6-2/TRBV6-3	TRBJ1-1	.	TRBD1	CASSSRTGENTEAFF	TGTGCCAGCAGTTCACGGACAGGTGAGAACACTGAAGCTTTCTTT
TRBV20-1	TRBJ2-5	.	TRBD2	CSARDLARREGLETQYF	TGCAGTGCTAGAGATTTGGCCCGGCGGGAGGGCCTTGAGACCCAGTACTTC
TRBV7-6	TRBJ2-5	.	.	CASSLWDKDQETQYF	TGTGCCAGCAGCTTATGGGACAAAGACCAAGAGACCCAGTACTTC
TRBV9	TRBJ2-3	many	TRBD2	CASSVVSLAGTDTQYF	TGTGCCAGCAGCGTAGTGTCACTAGCGGGCACAGATACGCAGTATTTT
TRBV5-1	TRBJ2-3	.	.	CASSWEQTRDADTQYF	TGCGCCAGCAGCTGGGAGCAGACTAGAGACGCAGATACGCAGTATTTT
TRBV3-1	TRBJ2-4	many	.	CASSQEWDGRKNIQYF	TGTGCCAGCAGCCAAGAGTGGGACGGGAGAAAAAACATTCAGTACTTC
TRBV20-1	TRBJ2-1	.	.	CSATDGSNEQFF	TGCAGTGCTACGGATGGCAGTAATGAGCAGTTCTTC
TRBV27	TRBJ1-1	.	.	CASSPMTAYNTEAFF	TGTGCCAGCAGTCCGATGACAGCCTATAACACTGAAGCTTTCTTT
TRBV29-1	TRBJ2-4	few	TRBD2	CSVEGGAKNIQYF	TGCAGCGTTGAGGGGGGGGCCAAAAACATTCAGTACTTC
TRBV10-3	TRBJ2-2	.	TRBD2	CAISELAGVVNTGELFF	TGTGCCATCAGTGAGCTAGCGGGAGTGGTAAACACCGGGGAGCTGTTTTTT
TRBV29-1	TRBJ2-7	many	TRBD2	CSGLAGAEQYF	TGCAGCGGACTAGCGGGAGCCGAGCAGTACTTC
TRBV30	TRBJ1-1	.	.	CAWSLSTVNTEAFF	TGTGCCTGGAGTCTCTCAACAGTGAACACTGAAGCTTTCTTT
TRBV29-1	TRBJ2-7	.	TRBD2	CSVVTSGYEQYF	TGCAGCGTTGTGACTAGCGGATACGAGCAGTACTTC
TRBV20-1	TRBJ1-1	few	.	CSAREDSTGRTEAFF	TGCAGTGCTAGAGAGGATTCAACAGGGCGCACTGAAGCTTTCTTT
TRBV20-1	TRBJ1-4	once	.	CSASSGRTNEKLFF	TGCAGTGCTAGTTCGGGGAGGACTAATGAAAAACTGTTTTTT
TRBV29-1	TRBJ1-2	.	.	CSALSSGRYYGYTF	TGCAGCGCCCTTAGTTCCGGGCGCTACTATGGCTACACCTTC
TRBV29-1	TRBJ2-3	few	.	CSVEGGHQGSTDTQYF	TGCAGCGTTGAAGGGGGTCACCAAGGAAGCACAGATACGCAGTATTTT
TRBV20-1	TRBJ2-5	.	TRBD2	CSARILAGGETQYF	TGCAGTGCTAGGATCCTAGCGGGAGGGGAGACCCAGTACTTC
TRBV6-5	TRBJ2-3	many	.	CASSSTADTQYF	TGTGCCAGCAGTAGTACAGCAGATACGCAGTATTTT
TRBV10-3	TRBJ2-1	few	.	CAISESRSSSYNEQFF	TGTGCCATCAGTGAGTCCAGATCCAGCTCCTACAATGAGCAGTTCTTC
TRBV4-2	TRBJ2-7	.	TRBD2	CASSQAGGDEQYF	TGTGCCAGCAGCCAGGCGGGAGGGGACGAGCAGTACTTC
TRBV28	TRBJ2-7	few	.	CASSFREYEQYF	TGTGCCAGCAGTTTTAGAGAATACGAGCAGTACTTC
TRBV6-5	TRBJ2-3	.	.	CASRLSGDSTDTQYF	TGTGCCAGCAGACTCTCCGGGGACAGCACAGATACGCAGTATTTT
TRBV29-1	TRBJ2-5	.	.	CSVEDGPWQYF	TGCAGCGTTGAAGACGGCCCCTGGCAGTACTTC
TRBV12-3/TRBV12-4	TRBJ2-1	.	TRBD2	CASSLGRLAGGPNEQFF	TGTGCCAGCAGTTTAGGGAGACTAGCGGGAGGGCCTAATGAGCAGTTCTTC
TRBV28	TRBJ1-2	few	TRBD1	CASSLPLGQGSYGYTF	TGTGCCAGCAGTCTCCCCCTGGGACAGGGGTCCTATGGCTACACCTTC
TRBV20-1	TRBJ2-7	.	TRBD2	CSAASGSYEQYF	TGCAGTGCCGCTAGCGGTTCCTACGAGCAGTACTTC
TRBV14	TRBJ2-1	.	.	CASSQTTGLNEQFF	TGTGCCAGCAGCCAAACGACAGGCCTAAATGAGCAGTTCTTC
TRBV4-2	TRBJ2-1	.	.	CASSQDEAGNEQFF	TGTGCCAGCAGCCAAGATGAGGCGGGCAATGAGCAGTTCTTC
TRBV6-6	TRBJ2-3	few	.	CASKGITDTQYF	TGTGCCAGCAAGGGTATCACAGATACGCAGTATTTT
TRBV30	TRBJ2-1	.	.	CAWSGRTAYNEQFF	TGTGCCTGGAGTGGTCGCACCGCCTACAATGAGCAGTTCTTC
TRBV14	TRBJ2-5	few	.	CASSQDRAFRYLETQYF	TGTGCCAGCAGCCAAGATAGGGCATTCCGGTACCTAGAGACCCAGTACTTC
TRBV7-9	TRBJ2-1	.	TRBD2	CASSFTSGAYNEQFF	TGTGCCAGCAGCTTCACTAGCGGGGCTTACAATGAGCAGTTCTTC
TRBV6-2/TRBV6-3	TRBJ2-3	.	.	CASSTWDTYTDTQYF	TGTGCCAGCAGTACTTGGGACACCTACACAGATACGCAGTATTTT
TRBV28	TRBJ1-5	few	.	CASSPGGISNQPQHF	TGTGCCAGCAGCCCCGGGGGGATTAGCAATCAGCCCCAGCATTTT
TRBV7-8	TRBJ2-3	once	TRBD1	CASSPRDSQTDTQYF	TGTGCCAGCAGCCCTCGGGACAGTCAGACAGATACGCAGTATTTT
TRBV14	TRBJ2-3	many	.	CASSLEGTQYF	TGTGCCAGCAGCCTAGAGGGTACGCAGTATTTT
TRBV15	TRBJ2-1	few	.	CATSRDRKYSYNEQFF	TGTGCCACCAGCAGAGATCGAAAGTACAGTTACAATGAGCAGTTCTTC
TRBV28	TRBJ1-4	.	.	CASSPGPVNEKLFF	TGTGCCAGCAGCCCCGGACCGGTTAATGAAAAACTGTTTTTT